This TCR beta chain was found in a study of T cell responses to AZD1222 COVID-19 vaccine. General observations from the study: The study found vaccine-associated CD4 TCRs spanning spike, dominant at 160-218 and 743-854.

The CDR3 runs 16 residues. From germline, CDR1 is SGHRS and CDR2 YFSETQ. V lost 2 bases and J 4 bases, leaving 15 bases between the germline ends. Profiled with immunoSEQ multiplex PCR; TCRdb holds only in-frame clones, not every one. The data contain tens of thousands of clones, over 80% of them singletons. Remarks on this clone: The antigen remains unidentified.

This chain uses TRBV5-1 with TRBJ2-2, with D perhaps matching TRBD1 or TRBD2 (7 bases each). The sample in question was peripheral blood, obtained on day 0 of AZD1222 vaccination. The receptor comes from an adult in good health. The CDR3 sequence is CASSLAGQLVTGELFF. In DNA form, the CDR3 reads TGCGCCAGCAGCTTAGCGGGACAGCTTGTCACCGGGGAGCTGTTTTTT. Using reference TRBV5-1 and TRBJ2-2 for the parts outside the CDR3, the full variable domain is KAGVTQTPRYLIKTRGQQVTLSCSPISGHRSVSWYQQTPGQGLQFLFEYFSETQRNKGNFPGRFSGRQFSNSRSEMNVSTLELGDSALYLCASSLAGQLVTGELFFGEGSRLTVL.